The 10 T cell receptor beta chains below come from one sample, sequenced in a study of long-term antiretroviral therapy in people with HIV (dated by TCRdb to 2022 to 2024). The immunoSEQ hsTCRB v3.0 assay was used at survey level resolution for TRB variable region sequencing. Here the immuneACCESS table is served through TCRdb, limited to in-frame sequences with V and J called. Missing clones are a known gap in these copies; in checked studies unresolved V genes cover under half, and the rest lacks a known reason. For this sample the table gives 25,000 to 30,000 clones, of which nearly 85% were detected only once. The ten largest clones take up approximately 12% of the sample. Specimen: unsorted PBMCs, collected 0.8 years before starting antiretroviral therapy. All receptors derive from a man between 18 and 35 years old with HIV.

This sequence joins TRBV5-4 and TRBJ2-7; D is undetermined. This CDR3 has 12 residues. The germline V and J ends were trimmed by 0 bases and 5 bases, with 6 bases remaining between them. The V gene's germline CDR1 is SGHNT and CDR2 YYREEE (reference sequence). The CDR3 region is CASSLGRNEQYF. The CDR3 nucleotides are TGTGCCAGCAGCTTGGGACGGAACGAGCAGTACTTC.

V usage is TRBV27 and J usage is TRBJ1-5, with a tentative D call TRBD1 (5 bases). This CDR3 has 17 residues. Germline assignment: CDR1 MNHEY and CDR2 SMNVEV (reference sequence). The V end lost 0 bases, the J end lost 6 bases, and 18 bases lay between the germline ends. The CDR3 sequence: CASSLSSHPGLGQPQHF. The CDR3 DNA reads TGTGCCAGCAGTTTATCCTCCCACCCAGGGTTGGGTCAGCCCCAGCATTTT.

The J gene is TRBJ2-3, the V gene TRBV7-3; no clear D. This CDR3 spans 13 amino acids. V lost 3 bases and J 2 bases, leaving 6 bases between the germline ends. Germline V gene data show CDR1 as SGHTA and CDR2 as FQGTGA. The DNA for the CDR3 is TGTGCCAGCAGCTTTGAACACACAGATACGCAGTATTTT. The encoded protein is CASSFEHTDTQYF.

This rearrangement joins TRBV9 to TRBJ2-3, with 8 bases that match TRBD2. CDR1 SGDLS and CDR2 YYNGEE come from the germline V gene. This CDR3 has 16 amino acids. Losses at the gene ends were 0 bases for V and 0 bases for J; bases not matched to a gene: 3. The CDR3 region is CASSVGASGSTDTQYF. The CDR3 DNA is TGTGCCAGCAGCGTAGGAGCTAGCGGGAGCACAGATACGCAGTATTTT.

This clone was detected only a few times. The gene calls are TRBV27 and TRBJ1-2; D uncertain. The germline CDR1 and CDR2 sequences are MNHEY and SMNVEV (reference sequence). The CDR3 runs to 15 residues. V shed 0 bases and J shed 4 bases, with 12 bases lying between them. The CDR3 protein is CASSLSGDSSYGYTF. The CDR3 DNA is TGTGCCAGCAGTTTATCTGGAGATTCCAGCTATGGCTACACCTTC.

The J gene is TRBJ1-1, the V gene TRBV19; 7 bases fit TRBD1. This CDR3 contains 16 residues. Germline CDR1 LNHDA, CDR2 SQIVND (reference sequence). Trimming cost V 6 bases and J 5 bases; bases outside gene matches: 15. CDR3 DNA: TGTGCCAGTAGCGCCCGGGGACAGCTCTGGCTAACTGAAGCTTTCTTT. Amino acids: CASSARGQLWLTEAFF.

The V gene is TRBV14, the J gene TRBJ2-5; D uncertain. V was clipped by 0 bases and J by 4 bases, with 6 bases between them. The CDR3 runs to 13 residues. Germline lookup yields CDR1 SGHDN and CDR2 FVKESK. Here the CDR3 reads CASSQEIRETQYF. In DNA form, the CDR3 reads TGTGCCAGCAGCCAAGAGATTCGAGAGACCCAGTACTTC.

This chain joins TRBV19 and TRBJ1-1, with 9 nucleotides matching TRBD1. Germline CDR1 LNHDA, CDR2 SQIVND (reference sequence). Trimming removed 8 bases from V and 4 bases from J; junction bases left unmatched: 11. The CDR3 covers 15 residues. The CDR3 loop reads CASEPGQGAGTEAFF. The DNA of the CDR3 is TGTGCCAGTGAACCGGGACAGGGCGCCGGCACTGAAGCTTTCTTT.

The rearrangement joins TRBV9 to TRBJ2-7; the D gene is possibly TRBD2 (7 bases). Per the germline V gene, CDR1 is SGDLS and CDR2 is YYNGEE. The ends were cut back, 3 bases at V and 2 bases at J, with 15 bases in the middle. CDR3 length: 15 amino acids. CDR3 DNA: TGTGCCAGCAGCGCCGCCGCGGGGGCCCCCTACGAGCAGTACTTC. Residues: CASSAAAGAPYEQYF.

This chain joins TRBV18 and TRBJ2-1, with D perhaps being TRBD1 or TRBD2 (5 bases each). The CDR3 length is 14 residues. Trimming removed 2 bases at V and 7 bases at J, with 12 bases between. CDR1 KGHSH and CDR2 LQKENI come from the germline V gene. CDR3 loop: CASSPEGTRNEQFF. CDR3 bases: TGTGCCAGCTCACCAGAGGGGACCAGGAATGAGCAGTTCTTC.